This T cell receptor beta chain stems from a study of blood T cell repertoires in COVID-19. V dropped 4 bases and J dropped 10; count of bases not matched to a gene: 20. Germline lookup yields CDR1 SEHNR and CDR2 FQNEAQ (reference sequence). The CDR3 spans 18 residues. In the original processing: Scientists estimated how many nucleated cells there were by amplifying reference gene primers. Repertoires were generated with immunoSEQ multiplex PCR, while TCRdb's copy carries only in-frame clones and drops some. V and J calls plus clone size are reproduced from that table; the DNA served to infer D and trimming. The data show about 68,000 clones, 70% to 90% seen once.

The clonotype originates from a man aged 45-60 years with acute or convalescent COVID-19. The specimen sequenced was peripheral blood. The chain joins TRBV7-9 to TRBJ2-1, with 9 bases matching TRBD1. The CDR3 protein is CASSYGPGTGTRRIEQFF. The CDR3 nucleotides read TGTGCCAGCAGCTACGGTCCCGGGACAGGGACCCGTCGGATAGAGCAGTTCTTC.